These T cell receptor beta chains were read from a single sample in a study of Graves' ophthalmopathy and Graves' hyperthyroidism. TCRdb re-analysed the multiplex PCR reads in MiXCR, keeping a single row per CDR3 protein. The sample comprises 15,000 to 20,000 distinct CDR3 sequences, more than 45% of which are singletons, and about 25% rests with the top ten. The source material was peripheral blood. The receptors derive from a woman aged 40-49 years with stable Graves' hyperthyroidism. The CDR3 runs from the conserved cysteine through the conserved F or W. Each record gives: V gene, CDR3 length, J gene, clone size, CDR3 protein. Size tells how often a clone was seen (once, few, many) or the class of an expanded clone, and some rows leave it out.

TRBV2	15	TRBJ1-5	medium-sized	CASSGDRASNQPQHF
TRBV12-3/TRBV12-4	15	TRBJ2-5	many	CASSPPNDRGETQYF
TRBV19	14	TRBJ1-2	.	CASSSSDRAYGYTF
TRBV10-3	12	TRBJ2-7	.	CAIGRPSYEQYF
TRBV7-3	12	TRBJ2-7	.	CASSLTGGEQYF
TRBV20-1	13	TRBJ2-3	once	CSASGVVTDTQYF
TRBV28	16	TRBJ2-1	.	CATHVGAGRSVNEQFF
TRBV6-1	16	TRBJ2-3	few	CASSDGVHPSTDTQYF
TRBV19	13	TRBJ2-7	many	CASMNTGAYEQYF
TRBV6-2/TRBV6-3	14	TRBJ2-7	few	CASSYGQGPYEQYF
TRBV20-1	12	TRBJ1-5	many	CSASIGFQPQHF
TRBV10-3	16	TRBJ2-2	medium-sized	CAISDYRDRGSGELFF